Detailed here is one T cell receptor (beta chain). Its ends do not fully match the called genes, so a read error is possible. Profiled with immunoSEQ multiplex PCR; TCRdb holds only in-frame clones, not every one. The table has fewer than 150,000 clones, about 90% seen once. The data were taken from a study of T cell responses to AZD1222 COVID-19 vaccine. This CDR3 region has 15 residues. Germline loops: CDR1 MNHEY, CDR2 SVGAGI. The TCR was taken from an adult who received the AZD1222 COVID-19 vaccine. The sequencing used peripheral blood, collected 28 days after the second AZD1222 dose. This chain links TRBV6-5 with TRBJ2-5; D gene uncertain. The CDR3 region has the DNA TGTGCCAGCAGTCACTCCGGTGGGGACCAAGAGACCCAGTACTTC. Protein product: CASSHSGGDQETQYF.